These 19 T cell receptor beta chains were sequenced from one sample in a study of T cells in narcolepsy. The data were produced by immunoSEQ multiplex PCR, yet TCRdb's version contains in-frame clones alone and is incomplete. The repertoire includes under 40,000 clones, roughly 83% of them detected once, and 0.85% to 1.3% sits in the top ten. Sequencing used CD45RA- memory CD4+ T cells from PBMCs. The source of these receptors is a human donor with narcolepsy.

CDR3 sequence (DNA): TGTGCCAGTAGTCAAGGCTCCGACACCCGCTACACCTTC. Translated, it gives CASSQGSDTRYTF. The rearrangement links TRBV19 to TRBJ1-2, with D unclear. Germline-derived CDR1 and CDR2 are LNHDA and SQIVND (reference sequence). Trimming removed 5 bases from V and 9 bases from J, with 16 bases in between. This CDR3 is 13 amino acids long.

The chain combines TRBV15 with TRBJ1-5, with D perhaps TRBD1 (6 bases). V gave up 1 base and J gave up 6 bases, with 13 bases separating them. This CDR3 is built from 15 residues. CDR1 is LNHNV and CDR2 is YYDKDF in the germline V gene (reference sequence). Here the CDR3 reads CATSRVGTGTQPQHF. The CDR3 DNA is TGTGCCACCAGCAGAGTCGGCACAGGGACTCAGCCCCAGCATTTT.

This chain joins TRBV5-4 and TRBJ1-6; D is undetermined. V lost 0 bases to trimming and J lost 7 bases, with 11 bases between them. Germline V gives CDR1 SGHNT, CDR2 YYREEE (reference sequence). The CDR3 has 15 residues. CDR3 residues: CASSLARGENSPLHF. CDR3 DNA: TGTGCCAGCAGCTTGGCTCGTGGAGAAAATTCACCCCTCCACTTT.

This sequence joins TRBV10-3 and TRBJ2-2; D is perhaps TRBD2 (6 bases). The CDR3 consists of 14 residues. CDR1 and CDR2 (germline): ENHRY, SYGVKD. Trimming pared 10 bases from V and 4 bases from J, leaving 16 bases between. Here the CDR3 DNA reads TGTGCCACGGGGGAAGGCGCCAGCACCGGGGAGCTGTTTTTT. Translating it yields CATGEGASTGELFF.

This rearrangement joins TRBV18 to TRBJ1-4; TRBD1 agrees at 8 bases. The CDR3 loop spans 16 amino acids. The V gene's germline CDR1 is KGHSH and CDR2 LQKENI. V lost 6 bases, J lost 5 bases, and 11 bases stayed unmatched. The CDR3 here is CASSNMGTGTNEKLFF. The CDR3 nucleotides are TGTGCCAGCTCGAACATGGGGACAGGAACAAATGAAAAACTGTTTTTT.

The chain uses TRBV29-1 and TRBJ2-1; D remains unclear. The CDR3 has 14 residues. Trimming took off 7 bases at V and 2 bases at J, with 15 bases between the two ends. Germline V gene sequence: CDR1 SQVTM, CDR2 ANQGSEA. The CDR3 bases are TGCAGCGCAGTACTTACTTCTGCCTACAATGAGCAGTTCTTC. Translation: CSAVLTSAYNEQFF.

This chain joins TRBV11-2 and TRBJ2-3; TRBD1 might be the D (6 bases). Deletions cut 0 bases from V and 2 bases from J, with 18 bases between. Per germline, CDR1 SGHAT and CDR2 FQNNGV. The CDR3 totals 18 residues. The CDR3 DNA follows: TGTGCCAGCAGCTTAGAGAAGGGGGTGGGGATGAACACAGATACGCAGTATTTT. Amino acid sequence: CASSLEKGVGMNTDTQYF.

This clone was seen just once. The CDR3 reads CASGRAGSTDTQYF. CDR3 in DNA: TGTGCCAGCGGCCGAGCGGGGTCCACAGATACGCAGTATTTT. The chain carries TRBV28 and TRBJ2-3, with 7 bases matching TRBD2. CDR3 size: 14 residues. Germline loops: CDR1 MDHEN, CDR2 SYDVKM. Trimming cost V 8 bases and J 2 bases; bases outside gene matches: 7.

The rearrangement joins TRBV5-4 to TRBJ1-1; D uncertain. Trimming removed 3 bases from V and 0 bases from J, with 6 bases in between. The CDR3 spans 13 residues. Germline CDR1 SGHNT, CDR2 YYREEE (reference sequence). DNA of the CDR3: TGTGCCAGCAGCTCTGAGTTGAACACTGAAGCTTTCTTT. Its protein product is CASSSELNTEAFF.

The CDR3 spells CASSLLLLASDSYNEQFF. CDR3 DNA: TGTGCCAGCAGCCTCCTACTACTAGCGAGTGACTCCTACAATGAGCAGTTCTTC. The chain recombines TRBV11-2 with TRBJ2-1; 7 bases fit TRBD2. Germline CDR1 SGHAT, CDR2 FQNNGV. J gave up 0 bases and V 5 bases, and 13 bases lay outside the gene matches. CDR3 length: 18 amino acids.

The V and J genes are TRBV6-1 and TRBJ1-1, with TRBD1 identical over 9 bases. The CDR3 spans 14 residues. The trim removed 5 bases at V and 4 bases at J, leaving 5 bases unmatched. The germline V gene encodes CDR1 MNHNS and CDR2 SASEGT. DNA of the CDR3: TGTGCCAGCAGTAAGACAGGGGGAGGCACTGAAGCTTTCTTT. Its protein product is CASSKTGGGTEAFF.

This clone has only a few counts. V gene TRBV11-2 combines with J gene TRBJ2-1, with TRBD2 matching over 7 bases. V shed 2 bases and J 9 bases; nucleotides not matched to a gene: 7. This CDR3 has 14 residues. Germline V gene data show CDR1 as SGHAT and CDR2 as FQNNGV. The CDR3 DNA follows: TGTGCCAGCAGCTTACCCAGCGGGATTGGTGAGCAGTTCTTC. Amino acid sequence: CASSLPSGIGEQFF.

The chain employs TRBV28 and TRBJ2-5; 8 nucleotides agree with TRBD1. The CDR3 covers 15 residues. CDR1 is MDHEN and CDR2 is SYDVKM in the germline V gene. V shed 3 bases and J 5 bases; nucleotides not matched to a gene: 8. The CDR3 region has the DNA TGTGCCAGCAGTTTCGCTGGGACAGGTGTGGAGACCCAGTACTTC. Translated: CASSFAGTGVETQYF.

As to this clone: The junction and the germline gene differ at one end; a read error may be behind it. The chain has TRBV10-3 and TRBJ1-1; D unclear. This CDR3 is 11 amino acids long. Germline V gene sequence: CDR1 ENHRY, CDR2 SYGVKD. In DNA, the CDR3 is TGTGCCACCAGTCGTCGCACTGAAGCTTTCTTT. Protein sequence: CATSRRTEAFF.

The rearrangement joins TRBV6-5 to TRBJ2-7; no clear D gene. Germline lookup yields CDR1 MNHEY and CDR2 SVGAGI. This CDR3 has 11 residues. V shed 6 bases and J shed 7 bases, with 10 bases lying between them. The DNA for the CDR3 is TGTGCCAGCAGGGAGACTGGGGAGCAGTACTTC. Its protein is CASRETGEQYF.

The chain recombines TRBV2 with TRBJ2-1, with D possibly being TRBD1 (6 bases). Germline V gives CDR1 SNHLY, CDR2 FYNNEI. CDR3 size: 14 residues. V dropped 5 bases and J dropped 8 bases, with 16 bases sitting between them. The CDR3 is CASSRGTRTDEQFF. CDR3 DNA: TGTGCCAGCAGTAGGGGGACACGGACGGATGAGCAGTTCTTC.

This clone was observed a handful of times. The chain's CDR3 is CASSLGVVNTGELFF. CDR3 coding DNA: TGTGCCAGCAGCTTAGGGGTGGTTAACACCGGGGAGCTGTTTTTT. This chain joins TRBV7-9 and TRBJ2-2; D unresolved. Trimming took 1 base from V and 2 from J, leaving 8 bases between them. Per germline, CDR1 SEHNR and CDR2 FQNEAQ (reference sequence). The CDR3 sequence is 15 residues long.

V and J are TRBV29-1 and TRBJ2-7; 8 positions match TRBD2. Germline lookup yields CDR1 SQVTM and CDR2 ANQGSEA. The CDR3 length is 13 residues. With V trimmed by 5 bases and J by 2 bases, 5 bases remained unmatched. The CDR3 is CSVSGGVAYEQYF. The CDR3 DNA reads as TGCAGCGTTTCGGGGGGGGTGGCCTACGAGCAGTACTTC.

The chain uses TRBV7-2 and TRBJ1-5; 7 bases line up with TRBD1. Germline trimming cut 5 bases from V and 13 bases from J; bases unmatched to any gene: 14. The CDR3 totals 14 residues. Looked up from germline, CDR1 is SGHTA and CDR2 is FQGNSA. In DNA, the CDR3 is TGTGCCAGCAGCGCGGGACACAACACAGGGGTTCAGCATTTT. This codes for CASSAGHNTGVQHF.